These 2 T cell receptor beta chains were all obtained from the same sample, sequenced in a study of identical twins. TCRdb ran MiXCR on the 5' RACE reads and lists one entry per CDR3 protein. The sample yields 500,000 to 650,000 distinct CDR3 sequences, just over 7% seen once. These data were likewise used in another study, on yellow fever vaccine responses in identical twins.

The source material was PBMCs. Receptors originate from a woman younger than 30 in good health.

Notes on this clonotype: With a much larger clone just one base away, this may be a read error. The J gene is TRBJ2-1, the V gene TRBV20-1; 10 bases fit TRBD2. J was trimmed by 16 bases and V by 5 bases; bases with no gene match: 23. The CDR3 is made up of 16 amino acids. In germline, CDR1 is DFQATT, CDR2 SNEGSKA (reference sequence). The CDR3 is CSAGTGLAAASWAQFF. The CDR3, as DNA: TGCAGTGCTGGAACCGGACTAGCGGCAGCGAGTTGGGCACAATTCTTC.

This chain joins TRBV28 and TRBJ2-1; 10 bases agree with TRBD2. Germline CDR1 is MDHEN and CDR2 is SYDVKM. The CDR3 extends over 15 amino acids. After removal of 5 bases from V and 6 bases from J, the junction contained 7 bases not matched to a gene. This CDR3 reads CASSPGTSVPNEQFF. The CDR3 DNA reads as TGTGCCAGCAGTCCAGGGACTAGCGTCCCCAATGAGCAGTTCTTC.